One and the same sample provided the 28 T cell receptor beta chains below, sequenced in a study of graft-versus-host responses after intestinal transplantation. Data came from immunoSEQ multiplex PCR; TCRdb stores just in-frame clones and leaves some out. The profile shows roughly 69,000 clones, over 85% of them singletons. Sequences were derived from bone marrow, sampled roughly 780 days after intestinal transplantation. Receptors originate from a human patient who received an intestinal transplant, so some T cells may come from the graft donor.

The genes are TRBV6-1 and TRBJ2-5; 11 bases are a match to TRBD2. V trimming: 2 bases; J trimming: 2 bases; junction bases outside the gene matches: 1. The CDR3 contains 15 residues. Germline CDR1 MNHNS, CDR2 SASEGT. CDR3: CASSETSGGQETQYF. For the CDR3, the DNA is TGTGCCAGCAGTGAAACTAGCGGGGGTCAAGAGACCCAGTACTTC.

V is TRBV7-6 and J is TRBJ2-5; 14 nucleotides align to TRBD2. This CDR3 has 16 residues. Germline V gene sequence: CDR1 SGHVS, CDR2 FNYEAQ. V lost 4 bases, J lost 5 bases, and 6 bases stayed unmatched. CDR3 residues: CASSSGLAGGRETQYF. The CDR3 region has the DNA TGTGCCAGCAGCTCCGGACTAGCGGGGGGTCGGGAGACCCAGTACTTC. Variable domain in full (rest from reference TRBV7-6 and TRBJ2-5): GAGVSQSPRYKVTKRGQDVALRCDPISGHVSLYWYRQALGQGPEFLTYFNYEAQQDKSGLPNDRFSAERPEGSISTLTIQRTEQRDSAMYRCASSSGLAGGRETQYFGPGTRLLVL.

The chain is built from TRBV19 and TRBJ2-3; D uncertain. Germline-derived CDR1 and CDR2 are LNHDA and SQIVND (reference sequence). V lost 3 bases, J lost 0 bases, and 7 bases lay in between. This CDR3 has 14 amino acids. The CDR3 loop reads CASSILSSTDTQYF. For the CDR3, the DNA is TGTGCCAGTAGTATCTTGTCAAGCACAGATACGCAGTATTTT.

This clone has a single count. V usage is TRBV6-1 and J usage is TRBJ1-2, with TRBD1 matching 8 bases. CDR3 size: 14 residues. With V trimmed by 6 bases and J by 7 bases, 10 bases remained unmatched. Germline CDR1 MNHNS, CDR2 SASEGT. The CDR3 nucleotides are TGTGCCAGCAGACGGTTCAGGGGGCTGGGTGGCTACACCTTC. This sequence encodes CASRRFRGLGGYTF.

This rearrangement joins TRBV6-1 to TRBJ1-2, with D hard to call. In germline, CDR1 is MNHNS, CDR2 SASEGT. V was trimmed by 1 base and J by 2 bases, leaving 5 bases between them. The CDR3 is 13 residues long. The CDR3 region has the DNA TGTGCCAGCAGTGAAGGTAACAACTATGGCTACACCTTC. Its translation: CASSEGNNYGYTF.

CDR3 bases: TGTGCCAGCAGCGCTAGCGGGAGGGCCCTAGATACGCAGTATTTT. Translated, it gives CASSASGRALDTQYF. This chain uses TRBV9 with TRBJ2-3, with TRBD2 identical over 12 bases. V was clipped by 3 bases and J by 5 bases; unmatched bases: 4. The CDR3 covers 15 residues. The germline V gene encodes CDR1 SGDLS and CDR2 YYNGEE.

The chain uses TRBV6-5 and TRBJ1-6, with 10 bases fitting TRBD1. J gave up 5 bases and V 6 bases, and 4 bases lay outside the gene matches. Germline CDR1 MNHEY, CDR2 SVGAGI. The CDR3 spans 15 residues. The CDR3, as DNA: TGTGCCAGCAGCCCCGGGACAGGGGATAATTCACCCCTCCACTTT. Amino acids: CASSPGTGDNSPLHF.

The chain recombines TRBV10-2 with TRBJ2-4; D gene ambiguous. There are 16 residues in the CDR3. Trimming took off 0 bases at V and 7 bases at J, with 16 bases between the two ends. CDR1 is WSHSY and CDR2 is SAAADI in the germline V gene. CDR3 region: CASSESYGVPLNIQYF. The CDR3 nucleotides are TGCGCCAGCAGTGAGTCGTATGGGGTCCCCCTGAACATTCAGTACTTC.

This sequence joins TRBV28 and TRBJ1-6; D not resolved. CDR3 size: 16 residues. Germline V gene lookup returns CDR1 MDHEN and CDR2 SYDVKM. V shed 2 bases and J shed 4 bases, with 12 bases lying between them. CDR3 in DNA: TGTGCCAGCAGTTTACCCCTCTGGCAGTATAATTCACCCCTCCACTTT. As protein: CASSLPLWQYNSPLHF.

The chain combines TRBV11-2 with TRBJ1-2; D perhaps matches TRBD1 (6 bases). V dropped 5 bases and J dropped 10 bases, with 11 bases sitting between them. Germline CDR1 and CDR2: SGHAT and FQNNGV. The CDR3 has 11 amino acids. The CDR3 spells CASSQHRDYTF. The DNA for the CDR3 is TGTGCCAGCAGCCAACACAGGGACTACACCTTC.

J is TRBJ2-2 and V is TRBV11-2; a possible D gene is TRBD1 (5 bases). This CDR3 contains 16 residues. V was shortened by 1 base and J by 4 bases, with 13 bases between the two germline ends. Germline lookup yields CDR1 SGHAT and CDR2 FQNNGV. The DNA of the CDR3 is TGTGCCAGCAGCTTAGGGGGCCACGGTCGCACCGGGGAGCTGTTTTTT. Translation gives CASSLGGHGRTGELFF. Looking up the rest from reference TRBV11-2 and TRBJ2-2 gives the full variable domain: EAGVAQSPRYKIIEKRQSVAFWCNPISGHATLYWYQQILGQGPKLLIQFQNNGVVDDSQLPKDRFSAERLKGVDSTLKIQPAKLEDSAVYLCASSLGGHGRTGELFFGEGSRLTVL.

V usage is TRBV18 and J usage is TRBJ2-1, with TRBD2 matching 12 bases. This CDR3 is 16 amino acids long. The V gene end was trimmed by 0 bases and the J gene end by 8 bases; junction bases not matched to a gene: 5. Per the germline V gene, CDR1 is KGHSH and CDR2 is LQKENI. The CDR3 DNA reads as TGTGCCAGCTCACCACCGACTAGCGGGAGTTGGTATGAGCAGTTCTTC. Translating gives CASSPPTSGSWYEQFF. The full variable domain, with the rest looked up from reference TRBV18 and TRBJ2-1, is NAGVMQNPRHLVRRRGQEARLRCSPMKGHSHVYWYRQLPEEGLKFMVYLQKENIIDESGMPKERFSAEFPKEGPSILRIQQVVRGDSAAYFCASSPPTSGSWYEQFFGPGTRLTVL.

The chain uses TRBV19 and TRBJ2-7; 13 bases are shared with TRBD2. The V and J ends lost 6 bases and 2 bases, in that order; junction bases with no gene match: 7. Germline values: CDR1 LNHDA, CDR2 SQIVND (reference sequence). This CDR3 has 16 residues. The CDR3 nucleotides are TGTGCCAGTAGACAACTAGCGGGAGGGCGCGCCTACGAGCAGTACTTC. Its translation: CASRQLAGGRAYEQYF.

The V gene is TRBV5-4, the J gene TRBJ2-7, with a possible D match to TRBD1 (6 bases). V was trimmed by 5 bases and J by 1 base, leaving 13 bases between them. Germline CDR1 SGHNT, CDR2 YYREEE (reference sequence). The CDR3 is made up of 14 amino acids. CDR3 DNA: TGTGCCAGCAGGCAACCGGGACAATCCTACGAGCAGTACTTC. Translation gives CASRQPGQSYEQYF.

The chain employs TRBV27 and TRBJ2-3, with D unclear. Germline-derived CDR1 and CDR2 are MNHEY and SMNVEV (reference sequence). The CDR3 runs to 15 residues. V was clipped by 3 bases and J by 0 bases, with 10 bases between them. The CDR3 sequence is CASSFKWGSTDTQYF. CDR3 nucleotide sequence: TGTGCCAGCAGTTTCAAGTGGGGTAGCACAGATACGCAGTATTTT.

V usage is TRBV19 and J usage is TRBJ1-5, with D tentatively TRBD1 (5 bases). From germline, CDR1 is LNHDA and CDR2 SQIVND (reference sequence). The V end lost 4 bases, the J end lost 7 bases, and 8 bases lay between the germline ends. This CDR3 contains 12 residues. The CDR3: CASSSQGQPQHF. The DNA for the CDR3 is TGTGCCAGTAGTAGTCAGGGCCAGCCCCAGCATTTT.

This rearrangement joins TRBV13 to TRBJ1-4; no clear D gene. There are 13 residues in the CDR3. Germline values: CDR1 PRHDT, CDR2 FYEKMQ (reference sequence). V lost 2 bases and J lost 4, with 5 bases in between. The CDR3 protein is CASSLPGNEKLFF. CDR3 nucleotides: TGTGCCAGCAGCTTACCGGGTAATGAAAAACTGTTTTTT.

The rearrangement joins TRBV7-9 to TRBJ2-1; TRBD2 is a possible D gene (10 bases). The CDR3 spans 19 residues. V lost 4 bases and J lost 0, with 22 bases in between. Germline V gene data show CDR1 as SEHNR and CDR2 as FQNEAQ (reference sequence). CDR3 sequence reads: CASSSLLAGQGLSYNEQFF. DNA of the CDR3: TGTGCCAGCAGCTCCCTACTAGCGGGACAGGGTCTCTCCTACAATGAGCAGTTCTTC. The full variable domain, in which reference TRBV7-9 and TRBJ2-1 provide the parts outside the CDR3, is DTGVSQNPRHKITKRGQNVTFRCDPISEHNRLYWYRQTLGQGPEFLTYFQNEAQLEKSRLLSDRFSAERPKGSFSTLEIQRTEQGDSAMYLCASSSLLAGQGLSYNEQFFGPGTRLTVL.

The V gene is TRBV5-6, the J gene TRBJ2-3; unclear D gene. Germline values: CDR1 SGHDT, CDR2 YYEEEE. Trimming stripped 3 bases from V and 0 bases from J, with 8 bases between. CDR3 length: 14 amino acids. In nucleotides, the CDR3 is TGTGCCAGCAGCTGGAGACGAAGCACAGATACGCAGTATTTT. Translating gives CASSWRRSTDTQYF.

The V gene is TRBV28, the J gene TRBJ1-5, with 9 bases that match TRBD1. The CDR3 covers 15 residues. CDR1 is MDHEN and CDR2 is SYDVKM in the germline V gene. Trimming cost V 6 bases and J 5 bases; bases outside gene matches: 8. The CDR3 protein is CASRKTGGRYQPQHF. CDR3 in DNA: TGTGCCAGCAGAAAAACAGGGGGCAGATATCAGCCCCAGCATTTT.

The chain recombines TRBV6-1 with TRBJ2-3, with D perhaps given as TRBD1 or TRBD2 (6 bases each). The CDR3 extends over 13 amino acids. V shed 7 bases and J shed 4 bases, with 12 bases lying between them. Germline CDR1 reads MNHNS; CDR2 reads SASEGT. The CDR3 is CASTLRGADTQYF. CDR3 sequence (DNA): TGTGCCAGCACCCTTAGGGGGGCAGATACGCAGTATTTT.

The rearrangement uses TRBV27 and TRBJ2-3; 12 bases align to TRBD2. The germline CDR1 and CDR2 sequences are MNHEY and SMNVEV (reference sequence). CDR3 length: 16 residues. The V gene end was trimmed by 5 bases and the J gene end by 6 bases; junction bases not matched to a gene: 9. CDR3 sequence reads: CASSQKLGLAGDTQYF. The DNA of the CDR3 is TGTGCCAGCAGTCAGAAACTCGGACTAGCGGGGGATACGCAGTATTTT.

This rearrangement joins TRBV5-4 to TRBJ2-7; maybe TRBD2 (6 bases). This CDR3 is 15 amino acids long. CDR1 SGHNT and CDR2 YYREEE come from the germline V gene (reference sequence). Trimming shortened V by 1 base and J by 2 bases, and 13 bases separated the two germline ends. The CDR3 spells CASSLTAGHTYEQYF. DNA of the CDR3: TGTGCCAGCAGCTTGACAGCGGGCCATACCTACGAGCAGTACTTC.

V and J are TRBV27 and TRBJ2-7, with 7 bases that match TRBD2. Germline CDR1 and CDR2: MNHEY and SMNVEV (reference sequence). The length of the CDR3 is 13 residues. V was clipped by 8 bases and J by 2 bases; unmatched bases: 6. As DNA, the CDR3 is TGTGCCAGCGGGGGGGGACGGACCTACGAGCAGTACTTC. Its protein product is CASGGGRTYEQYF.

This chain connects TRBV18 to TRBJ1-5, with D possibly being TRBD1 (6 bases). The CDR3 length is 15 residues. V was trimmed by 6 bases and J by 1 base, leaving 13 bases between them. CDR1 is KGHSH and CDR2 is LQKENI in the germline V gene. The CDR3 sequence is CASSPDSSSNQPQHF. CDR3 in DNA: TGTGCCAGCTCCCCGGACAGTTCGAGCAATCAGCCCCAGCATTTT.

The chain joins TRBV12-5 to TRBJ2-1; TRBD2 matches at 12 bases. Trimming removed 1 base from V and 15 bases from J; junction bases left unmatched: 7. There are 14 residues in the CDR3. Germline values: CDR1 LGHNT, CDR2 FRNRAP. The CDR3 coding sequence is TGTGCTAGTGGTTTGGGACTAGCGGGAGAAGGTATGTTCTTC. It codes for CASGLGLAGEGMFF. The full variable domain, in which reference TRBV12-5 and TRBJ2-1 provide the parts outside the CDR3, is DARVTQTPRHKVTEMGQEVTMRCQPILGHNTVFWYRQTMMQGLELLAYFRNRAPLDDSGMPKDRFSAEMPDATLATLKIQPSEPRDSAVYFCASGLGLAGEGMFFGPGTRLTVL.

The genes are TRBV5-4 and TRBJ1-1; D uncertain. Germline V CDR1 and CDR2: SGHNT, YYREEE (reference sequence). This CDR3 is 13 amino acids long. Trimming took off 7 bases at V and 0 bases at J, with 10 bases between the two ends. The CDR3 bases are TGTGCCAGCGAAAACCCAATGAACACTGAAGCTTTCTTT. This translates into CASENPMNTEAFF.

CDR3 region: CASSLGGDSYEQYF. The CDR3 DNA sequence: TGTGCCAGCAGCTTAGGGGGAGACTCCTACGAGCAGTACTTC. This sequence joins TRBV7-3 and TRBJ2-7; D possibly matches TRBD1 or TRBD2 (5 bases each). Germline assignment: CDR1 SGHTA and CDR2 FQGTGA. The CDR3 loop spans 14 amino acids. V dropped 2 bases and J dropped 0 bases, with 8 bases sitting between them. Drawing the rest from reference TRBV7-3 and TRBJ2-7, the complete variable domain is GAGVSQTPSNKVTEKGKYVELRCDPISGHTALYWYRQSLGQGPEFLIYFQGTGAADDSGLPNDRFFAVRPEGSVSTLKIQRTERGDSAVYLCASSLGGDSYEQYFGPGTRLTVT.